The 14 T cell receptor beta chains in this list originate from one sample, sequenced in a study of blood T cells in healthy people across ages (dated by TCRdb to the mid-2010s). Libraries were prepared through 5' RACE. Reads for this sample came from an Illumina HiSeq 2500. A second PCR of roughly 7 to 12 cycles was run with a J-beta primer mix and a sample-barcoded 5' primer. The raw public data were reprocessed by TCRdb itself: fastp quality trimming at Q25, MiXCR clonotype calling, in-frame beta chains only. Here each entry gathers all rows of one CDR3 protein and keeps the most common genes and DNA. This sample lists hundreds of thousands of distinct CDR3 sequences; about 62% were detected once. The ten most abundant clones make up roughly 22% of the sample. Sequenced sample: blood. The receptors here all came from a man between 25 and 39 years old in good health.

This chain links TRBV6-6 with TRBJ2-3, with D possibly TRBD2 on 5 matching bases. CDR1 and CDR2 (germline): MNHNY, SVGAGI (reference sequence). V was trimmed by 7 bases and J by 4 bases, leaving 12 bases between them. The CDR3 consists of 13 residues. The CDR3 region has the DNA TGTGCCAGCACCGTACTAGGGTCAGATACGCAGTATTTT. This codes for CASTVLGSDTQYF.

This chain connects TRBV7-2 to TRBJ2-6, with D perhaps given as TRBD1 or TRBD2 (5 bases each). The germline CDR1 and CDR2 sequences are SGHTA and FQGNSA. The CDR3 loop spans 17 amino acids. V lost 1 base to trimming and J lost 0 bases, with 10 bases between them. The CDR3 sequence is CASSLEGSVSGANVLTF. CDR3 DNA: TGTGCCAGCAGCTTAGAGGGGAGTGTCTCTGGGGCCAACGTCCTGACTTTC.

This clonotype came up once. This may come from a read error, since a much larger clone is one base off. The rearrangement links TRBV4-3 to TRBJ2-5, with D unresolved. CDR1 is LGHNA, CDR2 YSLEER, per germline. V shed 0 bases and J shed 5 bases, with 10 bases lying between them. This CDR3 contains 14 residues. The CDR3 nucleotides are TGCGCCAGCAGCCAAGAACGGCTGGGGGAGACCCAGTACTTC. Translated: CASSQERLGETQYF.

This clonotype has more than one count but fewer than ten. V gene TRBV7-6 combines with J gene TRBJ2-7, with 9 bases that match TRBD2. The CDR3 spans 14 residues. J was trimmed by 3 bases and V by 1 base; bases with no gene match: 1. Germline assignment: CDR1 SGHVS and CDR2 FNYEAQ. This CDR3 is CASSLEAGGYEQYF. The CDR3, as DNA: TGTGCCAGCAGCTTAGAAGCGGGAGGCTACGAGCAGTACTTC.

The genes are TRBV5-4 and TRBJ2-7; D unresolved. CDR3 length: 13 amino acids. V gave up 4 bases and J gave up 6 bases, with 14 bases separating them. The germline V gene has CDR1 SGHNT and CDR2 YYREEE (reference sequence). CDR3 in DNA: TGTGCCAGCAGCATGACTTTGTTCGGCGAGCAGTACTTC. Its translation is CASSMTLFGEQYF.

The chain has TRBV7-9 and TRBJ2-5; 11 nucleotides align to TRBD2. CDR1 is SEHNR, CDR2 FQNEAQ, per germline (reference sequence). J gave up 5 bases and V 4 bases, and 18 bases lay outside the gene matches. The CDR3 runs to 19 residues. The CDR3 is CASSSLGSGRAEAYETQYF. The CDR3 bases are TGTGCCAGCAGCTCCCTGGGTAGCGGGAGGGCCGAGGCATATGAGACCCAGTACTTC.

This rearrangement joins TRBV29-1 to TRBJ2-1; 9 bases match TRBD1. Near its end, the DNA agrees better with TRBJ2-7, so the J call may be wrong. The V gene's germline CDR1 is SQVTM and CDR2 ANQGSEA. The CDR3 extends over 14 amino acids. CDR3: CSAEDRGQYNEQYF. The DNA for the CDR3 is TGCAGCGCCGAGGACAGGGGCCAATACAATGAGCAGTACTTC.

This clonotype came up a few times. The chain employs TRBV4-3 and TRBJ2-5; D is possibly TRBD2 (5 bases). The end of the DNA is better explained by TRBJ2-7, so the J call may be wrong. Germline V lookup: CDR1 LGHNA, CDR2 YSLEER. The CDR3 loop spans 12 amino acids. The CDR3 protein is CASSRDGDEQYF. The CDR3 DNA is TGCGCCAGCAGCCGAGACGGGGACGAGCAGTACTTC.

The V gene is TRBV4-3, the J gene TRBJ2-7; tentative D call: TRBD1 (6 bases). Germline V gene lookup returns CDR1 LGHNA and CDR2 YSLEER. Deletions cut 0 bases from V and 5 bases from J, with 17 bases between. CDR3 length equals 16 residues. For the CDR3, the DNA is TGCGCCAGCAGCCAAGATTCCGGCAGGGGACAAAACGAGCAGTACTTC. Translated: CASSQDSGRGQNEQYF.

V is TRBV11-2 and J is TRBJ2-6; D might be TRBD1 (6 bases). CDR3 length: 20 residues. The V gene lost 0 bases and the J gene lost 2 bases, with 20 bases spanning the gap. Germline lookup yields CDR1 SGHAT and CDR2 FQNNGV. CDR3: CASSLEVRWQGLAGANVLTF. In DNA form, the CDR3 reads TGTGCCAGCAGCTTAGAGGTTCGGTGGCAGGGGCTGGCTGGGGCCAACGTCCTGACTTTC.

V gene TRBV3-1 combines with J gene TRBJ2-5, with 8 bases that match TRBD2. This CDR3 is built from 16 residues. V gave up 4 bases and J gave up 4 bases; unmatched junction bases: 11. CDR1 LGHDT and CDR2 YNNKEL come from the germline V gene (reference sequence). The CDR3 DNA reads as TGTGCCAGCAGCCGGCAAGCGGGAGTTTCGGGAGAGACCCAGTACTTC. Protein: CASSRQAGVSGETQYF.

The chain carries TRBV20-1 and TRBJ2-5; 7 bases map to TRBD1. Per germline, CDR1 DFQATT and CDR2 SNEGSKA (reference sequence). After removal of 1 base from V and 5 bases from J, the junction contained 13 bases not matched to a gene. The CDR3 sequence is 16 residues long. The CDR3 region is CSARGPDRRRAETQYF. The CDR3 region has the DNA TGCAGTGCTAGAGGGCCGGACAGGCGACGGGCGGAGACCCAGTACTTC.

The sample holds a few counts of this clonotype. The J gene is TRBJ2-5, the V gene TRBV3-1, with 9 bases identical to TRBD2. The J call could be wrong; TRBJ2-7 is a better fit for the DNA end. The germline gives CDR1 LGHDT, CDR2 YNNKEL (reference sequence). This CDR3 is built from 12 residues. CDR3 nucleotide sequence: TGTGCCAGCAGCGATAGCGGGGGCGAGCAGTACTTC. Translation: CASSDSGGEQYF.

This clonotype has a handful of counts. The chain is built from TRBV7-2 and TRBJ2-1, with TRBD2 matching over 13 bases. V trimming: 5 bases; J trimming: 2 bases; junction bases outside the gene matches: 9. The CDR3 extends over 18 amino acids. Germline lookup yields CDR1 SGHTA and CDR2 FQGNSA. CDR3 protein: CASSIRTSGGPPYNEQFF. The CDR3 DNA reads TGTGCCAGCAGCATACGGACTAGCGGGGGACCTCCCTACAATGAGCAGTTCTTC.